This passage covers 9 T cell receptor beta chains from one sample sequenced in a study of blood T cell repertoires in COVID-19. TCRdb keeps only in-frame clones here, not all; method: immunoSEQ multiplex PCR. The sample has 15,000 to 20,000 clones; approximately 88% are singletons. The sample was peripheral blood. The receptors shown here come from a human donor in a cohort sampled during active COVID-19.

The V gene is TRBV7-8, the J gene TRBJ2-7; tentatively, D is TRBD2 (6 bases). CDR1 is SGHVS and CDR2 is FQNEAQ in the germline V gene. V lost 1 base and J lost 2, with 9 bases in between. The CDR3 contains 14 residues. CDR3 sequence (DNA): TGTGCCAGCAGCTTAGTGCGGGAAGCCTACGAGCAGTACTTC. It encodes CASSLVREAYEQYF.

CDR3 sequence: CASSEAGGTEAFF. The CDR3 DNA sequence: TGTGCCAGCAGTGAAGCTGGAGGGACTGAAGCTTTCTTT. The gene calls are TRBV6-1 and TRBJ1-1; D call uncertain. The germline V gene encodes CDR1 MNHNS and CDR2 SASEGT. V was cut by 0 bases and J by 5 bases, with 7 bases left in between. CDR3 length: 13 amino acids.

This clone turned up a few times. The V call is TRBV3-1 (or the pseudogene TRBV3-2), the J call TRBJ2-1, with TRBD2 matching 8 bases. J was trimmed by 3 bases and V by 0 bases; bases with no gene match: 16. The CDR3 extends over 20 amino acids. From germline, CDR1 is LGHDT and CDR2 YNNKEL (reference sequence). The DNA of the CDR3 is TGTGCCAGCAGCCAAGATTTTAATAGCGGGATCCCCCGCTACTACAATGAGCAGTTCTTC. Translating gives CASSQDFNSGIPRYYNEQFF.

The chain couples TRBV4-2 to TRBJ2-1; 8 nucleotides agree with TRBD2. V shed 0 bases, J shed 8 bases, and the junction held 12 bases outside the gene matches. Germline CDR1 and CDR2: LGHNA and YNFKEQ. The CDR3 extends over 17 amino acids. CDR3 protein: CASSQDGRGLALDEQFF. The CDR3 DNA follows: TGTGCCAGCAGCCAAGATGGTAGAGGACTAGCTCTAGATGAGCAGTTCTTC.

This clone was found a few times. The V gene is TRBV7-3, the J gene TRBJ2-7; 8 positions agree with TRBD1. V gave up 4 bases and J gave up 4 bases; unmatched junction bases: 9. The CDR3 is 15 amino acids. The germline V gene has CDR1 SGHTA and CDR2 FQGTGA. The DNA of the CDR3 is TGTGCCAGCAGCTCCGGGCCGGGACAGGAGTACGAGCAGTACTTC. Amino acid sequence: CASSSGPGQEYEQYF.

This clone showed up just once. CDR3 bases: TGCGCCAGCATGAGCGCACCCTCGAACACCGGGGAGCTGTTTTTT. This codes for CASMSAPSNTGELFF. The chain combines TRBV5-1 with TRBJ2-2, with D unclear. The CDR3 is 15 residues long. Trimming cost V 6 bases and J 0 bases, with 12 bases left between them. Germline loops: CDR1 SGHRS, CDR2 YFSETQ.

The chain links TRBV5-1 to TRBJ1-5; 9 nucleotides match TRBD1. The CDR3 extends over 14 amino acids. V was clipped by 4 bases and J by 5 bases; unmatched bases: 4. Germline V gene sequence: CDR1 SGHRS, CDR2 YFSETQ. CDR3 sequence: CASSPGTGYQPQHF. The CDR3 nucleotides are TGCGCCAGCAGCCCCGGGACAGGGTATCAGCCCCAGCATTTT.

The CDR3 DNA reads TGTGCCAGCAGCGACCGGGACAGCCAAGAGACCCAGTACTTC. Protein: CASSDRDSQETQYF. V usage is TRBV5-6 and J usage is TRBJ2-5; 7 bases align to TRBD1. CDR3 length: 14 residues. V dropped 4 bases and J dropped 1; count of bases not matched to a gene: 4. Germline values: CDR1 SGHDT, CDR2 YYEEEE.

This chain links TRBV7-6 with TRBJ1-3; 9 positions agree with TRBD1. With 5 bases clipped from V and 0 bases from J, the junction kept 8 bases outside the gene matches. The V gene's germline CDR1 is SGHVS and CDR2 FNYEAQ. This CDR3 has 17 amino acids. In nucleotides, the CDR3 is TGTGCCAGCAGCCCGGGACAGGGAAGAAGCTCTGGAAACACCATATATTTT. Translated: CASSPGQGRSSGNTIYF.